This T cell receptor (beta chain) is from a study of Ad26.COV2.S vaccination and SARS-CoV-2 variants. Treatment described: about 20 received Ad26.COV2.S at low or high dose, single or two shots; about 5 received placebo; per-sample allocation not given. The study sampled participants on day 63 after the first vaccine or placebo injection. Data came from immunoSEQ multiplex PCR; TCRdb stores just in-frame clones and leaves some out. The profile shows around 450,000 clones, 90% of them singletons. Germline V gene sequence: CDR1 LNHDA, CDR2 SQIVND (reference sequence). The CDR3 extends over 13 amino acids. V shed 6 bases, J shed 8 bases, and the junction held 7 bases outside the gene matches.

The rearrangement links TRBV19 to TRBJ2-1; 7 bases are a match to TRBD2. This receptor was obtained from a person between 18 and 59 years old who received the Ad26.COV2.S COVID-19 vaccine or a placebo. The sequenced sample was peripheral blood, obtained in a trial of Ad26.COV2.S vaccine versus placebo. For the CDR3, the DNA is TGTGCCAGTAGCCCCACGGGGGGATATGAGCAGTTCTTC. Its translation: CASSPTGGYEQFF.